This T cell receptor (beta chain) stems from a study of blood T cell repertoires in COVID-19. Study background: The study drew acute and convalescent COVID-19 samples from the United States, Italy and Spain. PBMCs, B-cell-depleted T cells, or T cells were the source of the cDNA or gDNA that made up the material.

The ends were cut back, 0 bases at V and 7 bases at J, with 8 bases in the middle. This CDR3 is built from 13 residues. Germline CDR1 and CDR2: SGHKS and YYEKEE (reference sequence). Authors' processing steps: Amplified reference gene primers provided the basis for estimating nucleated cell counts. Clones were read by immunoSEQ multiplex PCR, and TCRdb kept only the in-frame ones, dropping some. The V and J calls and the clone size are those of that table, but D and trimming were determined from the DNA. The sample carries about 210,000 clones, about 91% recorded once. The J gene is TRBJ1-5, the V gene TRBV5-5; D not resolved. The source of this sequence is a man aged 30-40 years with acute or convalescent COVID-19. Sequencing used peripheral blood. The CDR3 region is CASSLGPSQPQHF. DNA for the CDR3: TGTGCCAGCAGCTTGGGGCCGTCCCAGCCCCAGCATTTT. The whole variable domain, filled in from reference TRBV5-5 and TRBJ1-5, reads DAGVTQSPTHLIKTRGQQVTLRCSPISGHKSVSWYQQVLGQGPQFIFQYYEKEERGRGNFPDRFSARQFPNYSSELNVNALLLGDSALYLCASSLGPSQPQHFGDGTRLSIL.